This T cell receptor beta chain stems from a study of cytomegalovirus exposure and HLA in healthy donors. Notes on this clone: Its antigen remains unknown.

A multiplex PCR was run with 60 Vbeta primers and 13 Jbeta primers. Clones were read by immunoSEQ multiplex PCR, and TCRdb kept only the in-frame ones, dropping some. The table has about 110,000 clones, 70% to 80% seen once; the top ten hold about 2.5%. Study-level points and caveats: Being productive about 87% or about 30% of the time was typical of most TCR beta V segments in an earlier analysis.

V lost 5 bases, J lost 2 bases, and 12 bases lay in between. The CDR3 has 14 amino acids. Germline CDR1 and CDR2: SNHLY and FYNNEI. The J gene is TRBJ1-2, the V gene TRBV2; the D is unclear. This sequence originates from a female donor in good health and CMV-seronegative. Sample: PBMCs. This CDR3 reads CASSYARPNYGYTF. The CDR3 nucleotides read TGTGCCAGCAGTTACGCCAGGCCGAACTATGGCTACACCTTC.